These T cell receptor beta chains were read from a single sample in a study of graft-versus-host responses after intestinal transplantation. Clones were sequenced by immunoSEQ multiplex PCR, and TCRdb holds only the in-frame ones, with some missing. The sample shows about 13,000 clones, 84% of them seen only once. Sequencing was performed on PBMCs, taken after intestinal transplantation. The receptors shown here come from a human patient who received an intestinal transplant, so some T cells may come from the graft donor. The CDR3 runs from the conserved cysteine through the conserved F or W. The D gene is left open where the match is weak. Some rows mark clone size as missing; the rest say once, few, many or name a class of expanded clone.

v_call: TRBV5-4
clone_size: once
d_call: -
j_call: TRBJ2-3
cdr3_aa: CASSAGTITDTQYF
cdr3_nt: TGTGCCAGCAGCGCCGGGACCATAACAGATACGCAGTATTTT

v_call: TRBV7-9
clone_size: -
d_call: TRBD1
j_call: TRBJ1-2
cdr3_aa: CASSPETGSRGYTF
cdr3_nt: TGTGCCAGCAGCCCGGAGACAGGGAGTAGGGGCTACACCTTC

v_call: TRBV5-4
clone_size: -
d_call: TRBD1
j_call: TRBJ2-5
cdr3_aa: CASSPGTGGETQYF
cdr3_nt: TGTGCCAGCAGTCCCGGGACAGGGGGAGAGACCCAGTACTTC

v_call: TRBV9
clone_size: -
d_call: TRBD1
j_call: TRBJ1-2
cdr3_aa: CASSPGDSYGYTF
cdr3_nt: TGTGCCAGCAGCCCAGGGGACAGCTATGGCTACACCTTC

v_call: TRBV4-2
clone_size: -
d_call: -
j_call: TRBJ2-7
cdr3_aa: CASSQGTNEQYF
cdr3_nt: TGTGCCAGCAGCCAAGGGACTAACGAGCAGTACTTC

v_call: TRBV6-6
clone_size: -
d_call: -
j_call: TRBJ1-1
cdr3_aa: CASSPLGLSTEAFF
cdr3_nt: TGTGCCAGCAGTCCATTAGGGTTAAGCACTGAAGCTTTCTTT

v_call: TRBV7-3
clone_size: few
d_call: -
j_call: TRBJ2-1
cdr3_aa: CASSSSPSSYNEQFF
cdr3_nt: TGTGCCAGCAGCTCATCGCCAAGCTCCTACAATGAGCAGTTCTTC

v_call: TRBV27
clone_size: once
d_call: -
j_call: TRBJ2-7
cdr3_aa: CASSFGTGSYEQYF
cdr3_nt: TGTGCCAGCAGTTTTGGGACGGGATCCTACGAGCAGTACTTC

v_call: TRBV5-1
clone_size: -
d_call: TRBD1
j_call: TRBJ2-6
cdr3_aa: CASSIGQGGANVLTF
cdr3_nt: TGCGCCAGCAGTATAGGACAGGGTGGGGCCAACGTCCTGACTTTC

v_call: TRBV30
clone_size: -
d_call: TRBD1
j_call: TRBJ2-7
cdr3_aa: CAWRKGAGYEQYF
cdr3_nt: TGTGCCTGGAGGAAGGGGGCTGGATACGAGCAGTACTTC

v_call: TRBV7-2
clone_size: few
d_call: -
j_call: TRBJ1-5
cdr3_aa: CASSLAPRDQPQHF
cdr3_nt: TGTGCCAGCAGCTTAGCCCCAAGGGATCAGCCCCAGCATTTT

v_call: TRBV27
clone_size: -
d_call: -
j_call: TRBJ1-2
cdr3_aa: CASSPPLRKEYGYTF
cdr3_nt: TGTGCCAGCAGCCCCCCCTTGAGAAAGGAATATGGCTACACCTTC

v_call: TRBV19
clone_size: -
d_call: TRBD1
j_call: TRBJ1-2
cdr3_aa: CATKDRGLYGYTF
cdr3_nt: TGTGCCACTAAGGACAGGGGGCTATATGGCTACACCTTC

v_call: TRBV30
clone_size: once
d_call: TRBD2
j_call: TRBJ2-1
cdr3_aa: CAWSELAGEQFF
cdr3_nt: TGTGCCTGGAGTGAACTAGCGGGAGAGCAGTTCTTC

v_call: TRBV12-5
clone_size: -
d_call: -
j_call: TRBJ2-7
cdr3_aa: CASGYLNAYEQYF
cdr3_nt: TGTGCTAGTGGGTACCTTAACGCCTACGAGCAGTACTTC

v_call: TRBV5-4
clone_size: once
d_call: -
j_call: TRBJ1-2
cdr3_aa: CASSSYRWNYGYTF
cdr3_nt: TGTGCCAGCAGCTCCTATAGGTGGAACTATGGCTACACCTTC

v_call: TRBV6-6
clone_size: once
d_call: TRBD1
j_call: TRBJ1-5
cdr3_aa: CASSPGTGYQPQHF
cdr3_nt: TGTGCCAGCTCCCCCGGGACAGGGTATCAGCCCCAGCATTTT

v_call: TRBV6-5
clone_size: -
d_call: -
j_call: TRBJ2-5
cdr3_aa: CASSYSPGHQETQYF
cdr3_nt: TGTGCCAGCAGTTATTCCCCGGGACACCAAGAGACCCAGTACTTC

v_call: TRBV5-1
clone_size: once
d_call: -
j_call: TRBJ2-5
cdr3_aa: CASSLAHQETQYF
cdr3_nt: TGCGCCAGCAGCTTGGCCCACCAAGAGACCCAGTACTTC

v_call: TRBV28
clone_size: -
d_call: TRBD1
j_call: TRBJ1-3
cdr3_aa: CASSPNLGQLSGNTIYF
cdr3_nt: TGTGCCAGCAGCCCGAACCTGGGACAGCTCTCTGGAAACACCATATATTTT

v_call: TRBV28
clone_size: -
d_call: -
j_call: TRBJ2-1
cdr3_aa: CASSTTSPYNEQFF
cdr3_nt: TGTGCCAGCAGTACAACTAGCCCCTACAATGAGCAGTTCTTC

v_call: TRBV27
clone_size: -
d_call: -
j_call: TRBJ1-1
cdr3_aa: CASSPTTGTEAFF
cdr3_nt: TGTGCCAGCAGTCCGACGACAGGAACTGAAGCTTTCTTT

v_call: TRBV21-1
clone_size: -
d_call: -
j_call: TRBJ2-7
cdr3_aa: CASSKKSPSIILGGDYEQYF
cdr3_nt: TGTGCCAGCAGCAAAAAGTCCCCCTCTATCATTCTAGGGGGTGACTACGAGCAGTACTTC

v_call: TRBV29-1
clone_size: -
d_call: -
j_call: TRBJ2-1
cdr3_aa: CSVAMIASYNEQFF
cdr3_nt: TGCAGCGTGGCGATGATAGCCTCCTACAATGAGCAGTTCTTC

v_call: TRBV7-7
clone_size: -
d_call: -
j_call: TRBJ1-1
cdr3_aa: CASSLPRQDLNTEAFF
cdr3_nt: TGTGCTAGCAGCTTACCCAGACAGGATCTGAACACTGAAGCTTTCTTT

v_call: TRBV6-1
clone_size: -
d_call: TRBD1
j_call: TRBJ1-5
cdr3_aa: CASSSGGAGNQPQHF
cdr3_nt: TGTGCCAGCAGTTCAGGGGGCGCGGGCAATCAGCCCCAGCATTTT

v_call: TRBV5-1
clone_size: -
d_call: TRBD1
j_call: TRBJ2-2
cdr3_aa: CASSLTGGFGGELFF
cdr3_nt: TGCGCCAGCAGCTTGACAGGGGGGTTCGGCGGGGAGCTGTTTTTT